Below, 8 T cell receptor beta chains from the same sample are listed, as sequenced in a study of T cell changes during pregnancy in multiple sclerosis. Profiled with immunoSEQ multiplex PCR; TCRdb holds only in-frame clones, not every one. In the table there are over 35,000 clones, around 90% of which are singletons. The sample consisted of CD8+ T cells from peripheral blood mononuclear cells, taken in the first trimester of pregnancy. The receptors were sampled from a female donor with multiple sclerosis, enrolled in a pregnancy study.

CDR3 sequence (DNA): TGCGCCAGCAGCCAAACTACGATGCGCGCTGCCCCTAACTATGGCTACACCTTC. Translated: CASSQTTMRAAPNYGYTF. This sequence joins TRBV4-3 and TRBJ1-2, with D uncertain. The germline V gene encodes CDR1 LGHNA and CDR2 YSLEER. The CDR3 covers 18 residues. V was cut by 2 bases and J by 0 bases, with 19 bases left in between.

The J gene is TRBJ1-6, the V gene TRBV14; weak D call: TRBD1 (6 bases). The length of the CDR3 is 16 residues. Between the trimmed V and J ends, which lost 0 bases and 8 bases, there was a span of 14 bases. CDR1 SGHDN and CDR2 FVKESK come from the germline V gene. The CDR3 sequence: CASSQDQTGQDSPLHF. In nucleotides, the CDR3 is TGTGCCAGCAGCCAAGACCAGACAGGCCAAGATTCACCCCTCCACTTT.

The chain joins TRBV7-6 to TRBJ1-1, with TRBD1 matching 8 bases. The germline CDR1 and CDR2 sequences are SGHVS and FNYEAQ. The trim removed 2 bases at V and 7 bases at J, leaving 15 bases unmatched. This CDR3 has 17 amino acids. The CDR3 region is CASSLITGTGSPLEAFF. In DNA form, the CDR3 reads TGTGCCAGCAGCTTAATAACCGGGACAGGTTCGCCCCTTGAAGCTTTCTTT.

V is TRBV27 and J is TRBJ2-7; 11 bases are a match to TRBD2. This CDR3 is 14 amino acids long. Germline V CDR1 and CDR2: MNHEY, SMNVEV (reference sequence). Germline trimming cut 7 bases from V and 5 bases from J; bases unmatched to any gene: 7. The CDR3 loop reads CASTAGLAVHEQYF. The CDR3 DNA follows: TGTGCCAGCACCGCGGGACTAGCGGTCCACGAGCAGTACTTC.

The chain's CDR3 is CASSRTSRELFF. Here the CDR3 DNA reads TGTGCCAGCAGTAGGACTAGCCGGGAGCTGTTTTTT. The chain couples TRBV6-5 to TRBJ2-2, with 8 bases identical to TRBD2. The CDR3 length is 12 residues. The junction had 2 bases not matched to a gene; V was cut back by 5 bases and J by 9 bases. In germline, CDR1 is MNHEY, CDR2 SVGAGI.

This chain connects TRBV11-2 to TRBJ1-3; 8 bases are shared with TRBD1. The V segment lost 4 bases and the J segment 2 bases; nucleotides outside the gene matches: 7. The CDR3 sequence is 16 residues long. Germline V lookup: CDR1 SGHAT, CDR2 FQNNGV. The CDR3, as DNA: TGTGCCAGCAGCTCCAATGACAGGGGAGCTGGAAACACCATATATTTT. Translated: CASSSNDRGAGNTIYF.

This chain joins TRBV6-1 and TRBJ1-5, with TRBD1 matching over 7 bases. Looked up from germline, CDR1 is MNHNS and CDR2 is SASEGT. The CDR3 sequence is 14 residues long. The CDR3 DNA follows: TGTGCAGGAACAAGCGAGGGGGCGAGCCAGCCCCAGCATTTT. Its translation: CAGTSEGASQPQHF.

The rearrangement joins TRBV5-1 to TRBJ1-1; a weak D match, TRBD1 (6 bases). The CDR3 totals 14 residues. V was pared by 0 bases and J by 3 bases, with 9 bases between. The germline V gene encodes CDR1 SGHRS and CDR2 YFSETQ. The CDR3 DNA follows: TGCGCCAGCAGCTTGGACAGGGCTTACACTGAAGCTTTCTTT. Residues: CASSLDRAYTEAFF.